This T cell receptor (beta chain) was retrieved from a study of shared clonotypes between healthy human individuals. Assay used: immunoSEQ multiplex PCR; TCRdb lists only in-frame clones, some missing. Here the sample spans more than 2,000,000 clones, more than 80% being singletons. This CDR3 has 13 residues. The germline V gene encodes CDR1 GTSNPN and CDR2 SVGIG (reference sequence). With 3 bases removed from V and 5 bases from J, the gap between germline ends came to 13 bases. The TCR originated in a man younger than 35 in good health. Some clones in this sample may be carry-over from other donors' samples. What was sequenced was naive CD4+ T cells from PBMCs. The subset denotes: CD45RA+ positively selected. J is TRBJ1-2 and V is TRBV30, with D unresolved. The CDR3 region is CAWSPRARYGYTF. In DNA, the CDR3 is TGTGCCTGGAGCCCGAGGGCCAGGTATGGCTACACCTTC.